This TCR beta chain was observed in a study of shared clonotypes between healthy human individuals. The method was immunoSEQ multiplex PCR; TCRdb's version includes in-frame clones alone and lacks a portion of them. The table has approximately 1.5 million clones, roughly 98% seen once. The TCR was taken from a man aged 25 to 40 in good health. Sequences were obtained from naive CD4+ T cells sorted from blood. Stated subset: CD45RA+ positively selected.

CDR3 sequence: CASSWMKGLAGNEQFF. The CDR3 DNA follows: TGTGCCAGCAGTTGGATGAAGGGACTAGCGGGGAATGAGCAGTTCTTC. This chain joins TRBV28 and TRBJ2-1; 13 bases map to TRBD2. The V gene's germline CDR1 is MDHEN and CDR2 SYDVKM. V lost 4 bases to trimming and J lost 7 bases; unmatched junction nucleotides: 7. The CDR3 length is 16 residues. The complete variable domain, with remaining parts taken from reference TRBV28 and TRBJ2-1, reads DVKVTQSSRYLVKRTGEKVFLECVQDMDHENMFWYRQDPGLGLRLIYFSYDVKMKEKGDIPEGYSVSREKKERFSLILESASTNQTSMYLCASSWMKGLAGNEQFFGPGTRLTVL.